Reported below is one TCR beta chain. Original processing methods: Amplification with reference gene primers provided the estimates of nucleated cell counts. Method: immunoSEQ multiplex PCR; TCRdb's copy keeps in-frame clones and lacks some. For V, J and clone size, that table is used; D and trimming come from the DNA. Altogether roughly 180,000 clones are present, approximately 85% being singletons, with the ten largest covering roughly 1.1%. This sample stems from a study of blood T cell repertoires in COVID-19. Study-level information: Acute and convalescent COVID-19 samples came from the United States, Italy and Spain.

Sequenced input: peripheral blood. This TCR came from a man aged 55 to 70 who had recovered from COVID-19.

CDR3 nucleotide sequence: TGTGCCAGCCATGACAGGGGTCGAAGCACTGAAGCTTTCTTT. Protein sequence: CASHDRGRSTEAFF. V usage is TRBV6-5 and J usage is TRBJ1-1; TRBD1 agrees at 8 bases. The V and J ends lost 8 bases and 4 bases, in that order; junction bases with no gene match: 9. Germline V gives CDR1 MNHEY, CDR2 SVGAGI. The CDR3 has 14 amino acids.